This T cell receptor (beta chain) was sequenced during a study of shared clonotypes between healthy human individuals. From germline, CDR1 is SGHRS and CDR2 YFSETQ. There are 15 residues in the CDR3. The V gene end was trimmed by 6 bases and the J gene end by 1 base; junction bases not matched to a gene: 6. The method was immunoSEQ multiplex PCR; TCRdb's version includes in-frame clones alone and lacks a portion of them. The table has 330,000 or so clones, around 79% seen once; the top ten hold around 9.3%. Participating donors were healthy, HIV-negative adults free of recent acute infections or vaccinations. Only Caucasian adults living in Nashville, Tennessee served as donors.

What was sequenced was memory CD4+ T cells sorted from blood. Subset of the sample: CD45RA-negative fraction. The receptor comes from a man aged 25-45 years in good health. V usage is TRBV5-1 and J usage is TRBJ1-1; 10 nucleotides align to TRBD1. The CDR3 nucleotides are TGCGCCAGCACGGGACAGGGGACCTCGAACACTGAAGCTTTCTTT. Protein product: CASTGQGTSNTEAFF.